These 27 T cell receptor beta chains were sequenced from one sample in a study of tumor and adjacent non-tumor tissue in lung cancer. No cell sorting was done before RNA was extracted from the tissue. Three rounds of nested PCR, following a modified ARM-PCR protocol, produced the TCRbeta library. TCRdb redid the calling of the multiplex PCR reads with MiXCR, one entry per CDR3 protein. Of tens of thousands of distinct CDR3 sequences in the sample, 72% were seen once. Sequencing input: lung tumor tissue. These receptors originate from a woman aged 40 to 49 with non-small cell lung cancer.

This clonotype turned up a few times. The chain uses TRBV20-1 and TRBJ1-6; D is undetermined. The CDR3 totals 16 residues. Trimming stripped 2 bases from V and 0 bases from J, with 11 bases between. Germline CDR1 reads DFQATT; CDR2 reads SNEGSKA (reference sequence). Here the CDR3 DNA reads TGCAGTGCTAGAAGGGCCGGGAGCTCCTATAATTCACCCCTCCACTTT. It is translated as CSARRAGSSYNSPLHF.

The chain has TRBV10-2 and TRBJ2-7; TRBD1 matches 9 bases. From germline, CDR1 is WSHSY and CDR2 SAAADI. Trimming cost V 7 bases and J 4 bases; bases outside gene matches: 5. This CDR3 spans 13 amino acids. In nucleotides, the CDR3 is TGCGCCAGCATTATGGGACAGGGATACGAGCAGTACTTC. Encoded protein: CASIMGQGYEQYF.

Notes on this clonotype: The junction does not match germline at one end; this may be a read error. V is TRBV29-1 and J is TRBJ1-5; no reliable D call. This CDR3 has 13 amino acids. From germline, CDR1 is SQVTM and CDR2 ANQGSEA. CDR3 DNA sequence: TGCCGCGTGGGTGGGCGAGGGAGCCAGCCCCAGCATTTT. Encoded protein: CRVGGRGSQPQHF.

This chain joins TRBV14 and TRBJ2-1; 15 bases align to TRBD2. The length of the CDR3 is 15 residues. Germline V CDR1 and CDR2: SGHDN, FVKESK. Written as DNA, the CDR3 is TGTATCAGCAGCCATGGGACTAGCGGGAGGAATGAGCAGTTCTTC. It yields the protein CISSHGTSGRNEQFF.

This clonotype was found many times. The rearrangement joins TRBV20-1 to TRBJ2-5; D is unclear. This CDR3 has 13 amino acids. Germline V gene lookup returns CDR1 DFQATT and CDR2 SNEGSKA (reference sequence). V was shortened by 0 bases and J by 0 bases, with 5 bases between the two germline ends. In nucleotides, the CDR3 is TGCAGTGCTAGAGATGCAAACCAAGAGACCCAGTACTTC. Translated, it gives CSARDANQETQYF.

As regards this clonotype: A junction boundary mismatches the germline segment, possibly from a read error. This chain connects TRBV6-5 to TRBJ2-2; perhaps TRBD1 as D (5 bases). The CDR3 extends over 16 amino acids. CDR1 is MNHEY and CDR2 is SVGAGI in the germline V gene. The CDR3 here is CTSSYSWVRATGELFF. CDR3 in DNA: TGTACCAGCAGTTACTCTTGGGTCAGGGCCACCGGGGAGCTGTTTTTT.

This chain links TRBV11-3 with TRBJ2-3; D remains ambiguous. The CDR3 spans 12 residues. Between the trimmed V and J ends, which lost 5 bases and 11 bases, there was a span of 14 bases. CDR1 is SGHNT, CDR2 YENEEA, per germline. CDR3 in amino acids: CASSPTVGKQYF. In nucleotides, the CDR3 is TGTGCCAGCAGCCCTACAGTGGGGAAGCAGTATTTT.

Worth noting for this clonotype: One junction end disagrees with the germline gene, perhaps due to a read error. J is TRBJ1-6 and V is TRBV11-2; weak D call: TRBD1 (6 bases). This CDR3 is 15 amino acids long. Germline-derived CDR1 and CDR2 are SGHAT and FQNNGV. CDR3 sequence: CASSLASGDNSPLHF. The CDR3, as DNA: TGTGCCAGCAGTTTAGCCTCAGGGGATAATTCACCCCTCCACTTT.

This clonotype appeared once. CDR3 nucleotides: TGTGCCAGCATTCCAGACAGGACTGGCGAGCAGTTCTTC. This translates into CASIPDRTGEQFF. The chain couples TRBV6-2 or TRBV6-3 to TRBJ2-7, with D possibly being TRBD1 (6 bases). The tail of the sequence fits TRBJ2-1 better, so the J call may be wrong. CDR1 MNHEY and CDR2 SVGEGT come from the germline V gene. There are 13 residues in the CDR3.

A note on this clonotype: The CDR3 does not end in the conserved phenylalanine or tryptophan, so this is likely a read error. The chain is built from TRBV6-5 and TRBJ2-3; unclear D gene. The germline V gene encodes CDR1 MNHEY and CDR2 SVGAGI. The CDR3 has 14 amino acids. Trimming stripped 6 bases from V and 1 base from J, with 11 bases between. The CDR3 is CASRLFACTDTQYV. Here the CDR3 DNA reads TGTGCCAGCAGACTCTTTGCCTGCACAGATACGCAGTATGTT.

As regards this clonotype: Germline and junction disagree at one end, which may indicate a read error. This chain uses TRBV29-1 with TRBJ2-1; 9 positions match TRBD2. The CDR3 contains 14 residues. The germline V gene encodes CDR1 SQVTM and CDR2 ANQGSEA. CDR3 nucleotide sequence: TGCAGCCTGACTAGCGGTTTTTCCTACAATGAGCAGCTCTTC. It specifies CSLTSGFSYNEQLF.

As to this clonotype: An end of the junction differs from the germline gene, which may be a read error. This chain uses TRBV10-3 with TRBJ2-3, with a weak D call TRBD2 (6 bases). This CDR3 is 15 amino acids long. Germline-derived CDR1 and CDR2 are ENHRY and SYGVKD. DNA for the CDR3: TGTGCCATCGGTGAGCCTAATAGCGGCCCAGATGCGCAGTATTTT. Residues: CAIGEPNSGPDAQYF.

Concerning this clonotype: A read error may account for a junction end that differs from germline. The rearrangement uses TRBV14 and TRBJ2-1; D possibly matches TRBD1 or TRBD2 (5 bases each). The germline V gene encodes CDR1 SGHDN and CDR2 FVKESK. The CDR3 spans 14 residues. CDR3 loop: CTSNTGGRVGEQFF. DNA of the CDR3: TGTACCAGCAACACAGGAGGCCGGGTCGGTGAGCAGTTCTTC.

As regards this clonotype: The junction departs from germline at one end; a sequencing error may be responsible. J is TRBJ2-2 and V is TRBV29-1, with a weak D call TRBD2 (6 bases). CDR1 SQVTM and CDR2 ANQGSEA come from the germline V gene. This CDR3 comprises 14 residues. CDR3 in amino acids: CRASGGVGTGEQFF. The CDR3 DNA reads as TGCAGGGCAAGCGGAGGGGTCGGCACCGGGGAGCAGTTTTTT.

V and J are TRBV4-2 and TRBJ1-6, with TRBD1 as a possible D gene (6 bases). Between the trimmed V and J ends, which lost 3 bases and 10 bases, there was a span of 16 bases. Germline CDR1 and CDR2: LGHNA and YNFKEQ. This CDR3 contains 15 residues. CDR3 sequence: CASSQGAVTKSPLHF. The CDR3 bases are TGTGCCAGCAGCCAGGGGGCAGTAACCAAATCACCCCTCCACTTT.

Concerning this clonotype itself: At one end the junction does not follow the germline gene, possibly because of a read error. The chain uses TRBV6-5 and TRBJ1-5; weak D call: TRBD1 (5 bases). Per germline, CDR1 MNHEY and CDR2 SVGAGI. The length of the CDR3 is 17 residues. CDR3 region: CTSSTSRPRTPPRPQHF. The CDR3 coding sequence is TGTACCAGCAGCACCTCCCGGCCGAGGACACCTCCGAGGCCCCAGCATTTT.

The table lists this clonotype with many counts. The CDR3 reads CASSFNPTNTGELFF. The CDR3 nucleotides read TGTGCCAGCAGCTTTAATCCGACTAACACCGGGGAGCTGTTTTTT. The chain joins TRBV5-5 to TRBJ2-2; D remains ambiguous. Germline lookup yields CDR1 SGHKS and CDR2 YYEKEE (reference sequence). The CDR3 is 15 amino acids. V gave up 2 bases and J gave up 2 bases, with 10 bases separating them.

A note on this clonotype: No conserved phenylalanine or tryptophan ends this CDR3, so it is likely a read error. The chain employs TRBV4-1 and TRBJ1-1, with D unclear. CDR1 MGHRA and CDR2 YSYEKL come from the germline V gene. The CDR3 covers 11 residues. Trimming shortened V by 8 bases and J by 4 bases, and 8 bases separated the two germline ends. Here the CDR3 DNA reads TGCGCCAGCTTCGACGGCACTGAAGCTTTCTAT. Residues: CASFDGTEAFY.

This clonotype appeared a single time. The CDR3 loop is CASSPGTGALNQPQYF. Written as DNA, the CDR3 is TGTGCCAGCAGCCCCGGGACAGGAGCGCTTAATCAGCCCCAGTATTTT. The chain carries TRBV12-3 or TRBV12-4 and TRBJ1-5; 8 nucleotides agree with TRBD1. The J call is in doubt because the DNA end fits TRBJ2-3 better. The CDR3 runs 16 residues.

V gene TRBV10-3 combines with J gene TRBJ1-5; no clear D gene. The germline V gene encodes CDR1 ENHRY and CDR2 SYGVKD. Deletions cut 0 bases from V and 3 bases from J, with 9 bases between. The CDR3 has 15 amino acids. The CDR3 nucleotides read TGTGCCATCAGTGAGTCGACGACGGACAATCAGCCCCAGCATTTT. Amino acid sequence: CAISESTTDNQPQHF.

This chain joins TRBV30 and TRBJ1-5; D not resolved. CDR3 length: 12 residues. Germline lookup yields CDR1 GTSNPN and CDR2 SVGIG (reference sequence). The V end lost 4 bases, the J end lost 2 bases, and 6 bases lay between the germline ends. CDR3 region: CAWTSGNQPQHF. Written as DNA, the CDR3 is TGTGCCTGGACCTCAGGCAATCAGCCCCAGCATTTT.

This clonotype is labeled medium-sized. This chain connects TRBV11-2 to TRBJ2-1; 7 bases fit TRBD2. From germline, CDR1 is SGHAT and CDR2 FQNNGV. J lost 3 bases, V lost 7 bases, and 6 bases had no gene match. The CDR3 spans 14 residues. Written as DNA, the CDR3 is TGTGCCAGCACAAGGTCGGGGGGCTACAATGAGCAGTTCTTC. Protein sequence: CASTRSGGYNEQFF.

In the case of this clonotype: It is likely a read error, because the conserved phenylalanine at the end of the CDR3 is missing. The rearrangement links TRBV6-1 to TRBJ2-1; possible D gene TRBD2, 6 bases. There are 14 residues in the CDR3. The V and J ends lost 8 bases and 8 bases respectively, with 19 bases between them. CDR1 MNHNS and CDR2 SASEGT come from the germline V gene. The CDR3 sequence is CASQGRGMWDEQFL. The CDR3 DNA is TGTGCCAGCCAAGGTCGGGGGATGTGGGATGAGCAGTTCCTC.

Details on this clonotype: Because it lacks the conserved phenylalanine or tryptophan at the end, this CDR3 is likely a read error. V gene TRBV6-6 combines with J gene TRBJ2-7; 9 nucleotides match TRBD1. CDR3 length equals 15 residues. CDR1 is MNHNY and CDR2 is SVGAGI in the germline V gene (reference sequence). After removal of 9 bases from V and 4 bases from J, the junction contained 13 bases not matched to a gene. The CDR3 nucleotides are TGTGCCAGTAGTACCCCGGGACAGGGACGTTACGAGCAGTACCTC. This translates into CASSTPGQGRYEQYL.

As for this clonotype: A read error is possible here, since a much larger clone lies one base away. Given the absence of the conserved phenylalanine or tryptophan at the CDR3 end, a read error is likely. V gene TRBV7-8 combines with J gene TRBJ2-5, with no clear D. Germline V gene data show CDR1 as SGHVS and CDR2 as FQNEAQ. The CDR3 has 11 residues. The germline V and J ends were trimmed by 5 bases and 9 bases, with 10 bases remaining between them. CDR3: CASSPDLAQYC. The CDR3 nucleotides are TGTGCCAGCAGCCCGGACCTCGCCCAGTACTGC.

This chain links TRBV29-1 with TRBJ2-1; a possible D gene is TRBD2 (7 bases). The V and J ends lost 7 bases and 9 bases respectively, with 25 bases between them. In germline, CDR1 is SQVTM, CDR2 ANQGSEA. This CDR3 region has 15 residues. DNA for the CDR3: TGCAGCGATGGACTAGTGGGGGGCCCCCGAGGTGAGCAGTTCTTC. This gives the protein CSDGLVGGPRGEQFF.

To note about this clonotype: At one end, the junction sequence differs from germline, possibly due to a read error. The genes are TRBV6-1 and TRBJ1-5; no clear D. The CDR3 is 14 residues long. In germline, CDR1 is MNHNS, CDR2 SASEGT. CDR3 protein: CASSDSASIQSQHF. The CDR3 DNA reads as TGTGCCAGCAGTGATTCCGCTTCGATTCAGTCCCAGCATTTT.